This TCR beta chain was documented in a study of Ad26.COV2.S vaccination and SARS-CoV-2 variants. Findings and limits, study-wide: It was found that vaccine and placebo recipients had similar non-spike TCR breadth. Substantial breadth was reportedly displayed by spike-specific CD8+ and CD4+ T cell responses after vaccination. It is possible that the TCR breadth and depth analyses underestimated the total T cell responses.

As for this clone: Its antigen is not known.

The treatment here: around 19 received Ad26.COV2.S at low or high dose, single or two shots; about 5 received placebo; per-sample allocation not given. Day 63 after the first injection of vaccine or placebo was the sampling time. J gave up 3 bases and V 3 bases, and 3 bases lay outside the gene matches. Germline CDR1 reads LNHDA; CDR2 reads SQIVND (reference sequence). CDR3 length: 15 residues. Only in-frame clones appear in the TCRdb table, and some are missing; sequencing was by immunoSEQ multiplex PCR. In the table there are hundreds of thousands of clones, 83% of which are singletons. The V gene is TRBV19, the J gene TRBJ2-3, with TRBD2 matching over 10 bases. This receptor was identified in a person aged 18-60 years who received the Ad26.COV2.S COVID-19 vaccine or a placebo. The source material was peripheral blood, sampled in a trial of Ad26.COV2.S vaccine versus placebo. The DNA for the CDR3 is TGTGCCAGTAGTATGAGCGGGAGGGCTACAGATACGCAGTATTTT. Amino acid sequence: CASSMSGRATDTQYF.